The 28 T cell receptor beta chains below come from one sample, sequenced in a study of T-cell memory formation after mild COVID-19. In TCRdb, the 5' RACE reads were re-called with MiXCR into one record per CDR3 protein. The table lists 150,000 to 200,000 distinct CDR3 sequences, around 10% of them singletons. The specimen was PBMCs or a T cell subset sorted from them (not recorded which). The origin of the receptors is a man aged 18 to 30 who had mild COVID-19 (a few samples of this study predate the infection). Cell type and time point are not known.

At least ten counts were recorded for this clonotype. The J gene is TRBJ2-7, the V gene TRBV12-3 or TRBV12-4, with a weak D call TRBD2 (6 bases). This CDR3 is built from 14 residues. Trimming pared 6 bases from V and 3 bases from J, leaving 15 bases between. CDR3 protein: CASSLVGGYYEQYF. The CDR3 DNA follows: TGTGCCAGCAGCCTGGTTGGGGGGTACTACGAGCAGTACTTC.

This clonotype was seen many times. The chain links TRBV27 to TRBJ2-3; D is unclear. V lost 6 bases and J lost 1, with 11 bases in between. The CDR3 has 14 residues. Looked up from germline, CDR1 is MNHEY and CDR2 is SMNVEV (reference sequence). The CDR3 is CASSPEWGTDTQYF. CDR3 nucleotide sequence: TGTGCCAGCAGCCCCGAATGGGGCACAGATACGCAGTATTTT.

This clonotype was counted only a few times. The V call is TRBV11-2, the J call TRBJ2-1, with 7 bases identical to TRBD2. The ends lost 1 base at V and 8 bases at J; junction bases unmatched: 11. The germline gives CDR1 SGHAT, CDR2 FQNNGV. The CDR3 has 16 residues. CDR3 protein: CASSLAGGLFVDEQFF. Written as DNA, the CDR3 is TGTGCCAGCAGCTTAGCGGGGGGTCTGTTCGTCGATGAGCAGTTCTTC. The whole variable domain, filled in from reference TRBV11-2 and TRBJ2-1, reads EAGVAQSPRYKIIEKRQSVAFWCNPISGHATLYWYQQILGQGPKLLIQFQNNGVVDDSQLPKDRFSAERLKGVDSTLKIQPAKLEDSAVYLCASSLAGGLFVDEQFFGPGTRLTVL.

As DNA, the CDR3 is TGTGCCAGCAGTTACCCGGAACTCTACGAGCAGTACTTC. This translates into CASSYPELYEQYF. The J gene is TRBJ2-7, the V gene TRBV6-2 or TRBV6-3; D call uncertain. Trimming removed 2 bases at V and 3 bases at J, with 8 bases between. The CDR3 runs 13 residues. The germline gives CDR1 MNHEY, CDR2 SVGEGT.

The rearrangement uses TRBV18 and TRBJ1-5, with TRBD1 matching 8 bases. Germline V lookup: CDR1 KGHSH, CDR2 LQKENI. This CDR3 is built from 15 residues. Unmatched junction bases numbered 5, after V lost 0 bases and J lost 7 bases. CDR3 protein: CASSPPPGGLQPQHF. CDR3 in DNA: TGTGCCAGCTCACCACCGCCAGGGGGCTTGCAGCCCCAGCATTTT.

The rearrangement joins TRBV5-1 to TRBJ2-2, with 9 bases identical to TRBD1. The germline CDR1 and CDR2 sequences are SGHRS and YFSETQ. Losses at the gene ends were 3 bases for V and 7 bases for J; bases not matched to a gene: 7. The CDR3 is 15 amino acids. The CDR3 DNA sequence: TGCGCCAGCAGCTCAGCGGGACAGGGTTTCGGGGAGCTGTTTTTT. This gives the protein CASSSAGQGFGELFF.

J is TRBJ2-5 and V is TRBV6-2 or TRBV6-3; maybe TRBD1 (6 bases). V shed 2 bases and J shed 4 bases, with 11 bases lying between them. Germline-derived CDR1 and CDR2 are MNHEY and SVGEGT. This CDR3 is built from 14 residues. For the CDR3, the DNA is TGTGCCAGCAGTTACCAATCCAGGGGAGAGACCCAGTACTTC. This gives the protein CASSYQSRGETQYF.

This clonotype has at least ten counts. This chain uses TRBV6-5 with TRBJ2-7; D remains ambiguous. Germline V CDR1 and CDR2: MNHEY, SVGAGI. V lost 0 bases to trimming and J lost 3 bases, with 6 bases between them. CDR3 length: 13 residues. The CDR3 region is CASSYSRSYEQYF. The DNA for the CDR3 is TGTGCCAGCAGTTACTCGCGGAGCTACGAGCAGTACTTC.

The rearrangement uses TRBV5-1 and TRBJ1-6, with D hard to call. With 0 bases removed from V and 8 bases from J, the gap between germline ends came to 6 bases. The CDR3 is made up of 13 amino acids. The germline gives CDR1 SGHRS, CDR2 YFSETQ. This CDR3 reads CASSLVTDSPLHF. The CDR3 nucleotides read TGCGCCAGCAGCTTGGTGACGGATTCACCCCTCCACTTT.

This clonotype has ten or more counts. The chain couples TRBV27 to TRBJ2-5; no definite D call. The CDR3 has 12 residues. Germline loops: CDR1 MNHEY, CDR2 SMNVEV (reference sequence). Trimming took 6 bases from V and 5 from J, leaving 10 bases between them. The CDR3 DNA follows: TGTGCCAGCAGGGGCCTCTTGGAGACCCAGTACTTC. Its translation: CASRGLLETQYF.

The chain employs TRBV4-2 and TRBJ2-5, with 8 bases fitting TRBD2. The CDR3 covers 15 residues. Trimming at V came to 0 bases and at J to 5 bases, leaving 5 bases not matched to a gene. Germline CDR1 is LGHNA and CDR2 is YNFKEQ. CDR3 sequence: CASSQETGGRETQYF. CDR3 in DNA: TGTGCCAGCAGCCAAGAGACGGGGGGGAGGGAGACCCAGTACTTC.

This clonotype has a count of ten or more. The V and J genes are TRBV6-2 or TRBV6-3 and TRBJ2-7, with D tentatively TRBD1 (5 bases). Germline CDR1 MNHEY, CDR2 SVGEGT. With 6 bases removed from V and 7 bases from J, the gap between germline ends came to 13 bases. The CDR3 is 12 amino acids. This CDR3 reads CASSLPGKEQYV. CDR3 coding DNA: TGTGCCAGCAGCCTACCAGGGAAGGAGCAGTACGTC.

This clonotype was counted many times. This rearrangement joins TRBV10-3 to TRBJ2-3, with 12 nucleotides matching TRBD2. CDR3 length: 15 amino acids. V lost 6 bases, J lost 4 bases, and 5 bases stayed unmatched. Per germline, CDR1 ENHRY and CDR2 SYGVKD. Here the CDR3 DNA reads TGTGCCATCAGCGTGACTAGCGGGGGTTCAGATACGCAGTATTTT. Translated, it gives CAISVTSGGSDTQYF.

The chain joins TRBV28 to TRBJ2-1, with D unresolved. Germline V lookup: CDR1 MDHEN, CDR2 SYDVKM. V was trimmed by 8 bases and J by 7 bases, leaving 12 bases between them. The CDR3 totals 12 residues. The CDR3 bases are TGTGCCAGCTCCGTCCCCGGGAATGAGCAGTTCTTC. Translating gives CASSVPGNEQFF.

This clonotype was picked up many times. The CDR3 region is CASSAWKETQYF. In nucleotides, the CDR3 is TGTGCCAGCAGCGCTTGGAAGGAGACCCAGTACTTC. J is TRBJ2-5 and V is TRBV7-7; D uncertain. Germline-derived CDR1 and CDR2 are SSHAT and FNYEAQ (reference sequence). Trimming shortened V by 5 bases and J by 5 bases, and 9 bases separated the two germline ends. The CDR3 has 12 residues. The whole variable domain, filled in from reference TRBV7-7 and TRBJ2-5, reads GAGVSQSPRYKVTKRGQDVTLRCDPISSHATLYWYQQALGQGPEFLTYFNYEAQPDKSGLPSDRFSAERPEGSISTLTIQRTEQRDSAMYRCASSAWKETQYFGPGTRLLVL.

Many counts were recorded for this clonotype. The chain joins TRBV5-6 to TRBJ2-4; the match to TRBD1 covers 10 bases. V was pared by 4 bases and J by 8 bases, with 9 bases of the junction left unmatched. There are 15 residues in the CDR3. Germline-derived CDR1 and CDR2 are SGHDT and YYEEEE. The DNA for the CDR3 is TGTGCCAGCAGCCAACGGTCCGGGACAGGGGACATTCAGTACTTC. The encoded protein is CASSQRSGTGDIQYF.

In this sample, this clonotype turned up many times. The chain carries TRBV9 and TRBJ2-5; D possibly corresponds to TRBD2 (6 bases). The germline V gene has CDR1 SGDLS and CDR2 YYNGEE. The CDR3 contains 15 residues. V was shortened by 1 base and J by 5 bases, with 15 bases between the two germline ends. The CDR3: CASSVMEGVGETQYF. CDR3 bases: TGTGCCAGCAGCGTAATGGAGGGAGTGGGGGAGACCCAGTACTTC.

The chain carries TRBV6-6 and TRBJ2-2; perhaps TRBD2 as D (6 bases). The CDR3 is 16 amino acids. The germline CDR1 and CDR2 sequences are MNHNY and SVGAGI (reference sequence). V was trimmed by 7 bases and J by 7 bases, leaving 22 bases between them. DNA for the CDR3: TGTGCCAGCACCCCGGTGGGACTCCCGGGCGGCGGGGAGCTGTTTTTT. As protein: CASTPVGLPGGGELFF.

The gene calls are TRBV21-1 and TRBJ2-3; the table's TRBD2 call for D was not verified on the DNA. TRBV21-1 has pseudogene status. This CDR3 is 16 amino acids long. CDR3 DNA sequence: TGTGCCAGCAGCAAGGTAGCGGGAACTAGCACAGATACGCAGTATTTT. Its translation: CASSKVAGTSTDTQYF.

This clonotype has ten or more counts. This rearrangement joins TRBV6-5 to TRBJ1-2; D is possibly TRBD1 (5 bases). Germline lookup yields CDR1 MNHEY and CDR2 SVGAGI. Trimming pared 0 bases from V and 4 bases from J, leaving 12 bases between. The CDR3 totals 15 residues. The CDR3 sequence is CASSYSGARAYGYTF. CDR3 in DNA: TGTGCCAGCAGTTACTCCGGGGCACGAGCCTATGGCTACACCTTC.

This clonotype showed up just a few times. V gene TRBV20-1 combines with J gene TRBJ2-1, with TRBD2 identical over 8 bases. The J segment lost 8 bases and the V segment lost 6 bases, leaving 6 bases of the junction unmatched. The germline V gene has CDR1 DFQATT and CDR2 SNEGSKA (reference sequence). CDR3 length equals 12 residues. The CDR3: CSAPGGGHEQFF. The CDR3 bases are TGCAGTGCGCCGGGGGGGGGCCATGAGCAGTTCTTC.

The chain couples TRBV20-1 to TRBJ2-3; the D gene is possibly TRBD1 (6 bases). The germline V gene has CDR1 DFQATT and CDR2 SNEGSKA (reference sequence). V gave up 2 bases and J gave up 4 bases, with 10 bases separating them. This CDR3 has 13 residues. CDR3: CSARQGSPDTQYF. CDR3 bases: TGCAGTGCTAGACAGGGGAGCCCAGATACGCAGTATTTT.

CDR3 sequence reads: CASTLGSVYTEAFF. In DNA form, the CDR3 reads TGTGCCAGCACCCTAGGGTCTGTTTACACTGAAGCTTTCTTT. The gene calls are TRBV6-1 and TRBJ1-1; D not certain. Germline-derived CDR1 and CDR2 are MNHNS and SASEGT. The V end lost 7 bases, the J end lost 3 bases, and 15 bases lay between the germline ends. CDR3 length: 14 residues.

The rearrangement links TRBV4-3 to TRBJ1-2; tentatively, D is TRBD1 (5 bases). Germline values: CDR1 LGHNA, CDR2 YSLEER. The CDR3 covers 15 residues. V shed 1 base and J shed 4 bases, with 13 bases lying between them. CDR3 protein: CASSQGVREGYGYTF. CDR3 nucleotide sequence: TGCGCCAGCAGCCAAGGTGTCAGGGAGGGCTATGGCTACACCTTC.

There are many counts of this clonotype. The chain couples TRBV10-3 to TRBJ2-5; D might be TRBD1 or TRBD2, each matching 6 bases. The CDR3 has 13 residues. CDR1 is ENHRY, CDR2 SYGVKD, per germline. V lost 3 bases and J 4 bases, leaving 9 bases between the germline ends. In DNA, the CDR3 is TGTGCCATCAGTGACAGGGGAGGAGAGACCCAGTACTTC. Protein sequence: CAISDRGGETQYF.

The chain is built from TRBV18 and TRBJ1-1; 10 bases fit TRBD1. The CDR3 extends over 13 amino acids. CDR1 KGHSH and CDR2 LQKENI come from the germline V gene. The trim removed 10 bases at V and 2 bases at J, leaving 4 bases unmatched. Written as DNA, the CDR3 is TGTGCCACCGCGACAGGGGGCAACACTGAAGCTTTCTTT. Encoded protein: CATATGGNTEAFF.

This clonotype was picked up a small number of times. V and J are TRBV12-3 or TRBV12-4 and TRBJ2-1; a possible D gene is TRBD2 (7 bases). V lost 5 bases to trimming and J lost 5 bases, with 16 bases between them. CDR3 length equals 15 residues. The CDR3 protein is CASSPPRRGHNEQFF. For the CDR3, the DNA is TGTGCCAGCAGTCCACCGAGGCGGGGGCACAATGAGCAGTTCTTC.

This clonotype was seen more than once but under ten times. The chain is built from TRBV6-1 and TRBJ2-3, with 9 bases fitting TRBD2. The V and J ends lost 6 bases and 4 bases, in that order; junction bases with no gene match: 8. CDR3 size: 15 residues. Germline values: CDR1 MNHNS, CDR2 SASEGT. The CDR3 sequence is CASRVAGAGSDTQYF. CDR3 bases: TGTGCCAGCAGGGTAGCGGGGGCCGGATCAGATACGCAGTATTTT.